This T cell receptor beta chain was recorded in a study of human T cells and chemical hapten exposure. This clonotype was recorded many times. The authors extracted total RNA from unfractionated whole blood. Germline assignment: CDR1 SGHAT and CDR2 FQNNGV. This CDR3 has 14 residues. Between the trimmed V and J ends, which lost 1 base and 4 bases, there was a span of 9 bases. Attachment of unique molecular identifiers to individual cDNA molecules was performed in the library. Study processing details: The median was around 100,000 TCRs per sample, ranging about 20,000 to 690,600. One entry per CDR3 protein results from TCRdb running MiXCR on the 5' RACE reads. The V and J calls here are based on TCRdb, not the publication. The data show about 140,000 distinct CDR3 sequences, 3.5% to 5% seen once.

The sequence was collected from a female donor in good health. The chain joins TRBV11-2 to TRBJ2-3; TRBD1 might be the D (6 bases). The CDR3 loop reads CASSLVRGADTQYF. As DNA, the CDR3 is TGTGCCAGCAGCTTAGTCAGGGGCGCAGATACGCAGTATTTT.